The rows below give T cell receptor beta chains drawn from one sample of a study of response to subunit inactivated influenza vaccine. TCRdb reanalysed the RT-PCR reads using MiXCR and keeps one entry per CDR3 protein. Here the sample spans about 170,000 distinct CDR3 sequences, approximately 12% being singletons. These data also featured in a second study, about T cells expressing NK-cell markers.

This material consisted of CD8+ T cells sorted from PBMCs, taken 12 days after vaccination. Every receptor here comes from a man in his fifties who received an inactivated influenza vaccine. Each CDR3 is given with its conserved first and last residue.

j_call v_call cdr3_aa
TRBJ1-6 TRBV12-3/TRBV12-4 CASRLTGGNNSPLHF
TRBJ2-1 TRBV7-9 CASSLEIPRYNEQFF
TRBJ2-5 TRBV4-3 CASSQDFGGIGTQYF
TRBJ2-3 TRBV5-1 CASSLAAGGITDTQYF
TRBJ2-1 TRBV15 CATRSGSSYNEQFF
TRBJ2-3 TRBV12-3/TRBV12-4 CASRRVGRGTDTQYF
TRBJ2-5 TRBV7-6 CASSYPQGGTSGREETQYF
TRBJ2-7 TRBV13 CASSPGTAPYEQYF
TRBJ1-4 TRBV12-3/TRBV12-4 CASSSTGYPTNEKLFF
TRBJ2-7 TRBV7-9 CASSLGDYEQYF
TRBJ1-1 TRBV4-1 CASSQGGGDTEAFF
TRBJ2-1 TRBV4-3 CASSQDRVATYNEQFF
TRBJ2-7 TRBV6-1 CASREGFRDEQYF
TRBJ2-7 TRBV15 CATSSESYEQYF
TRBJ2-5 TRBV2 CASRYVGGIQETQYF
TRBJ2-7 TRBV15 CATSRENYYEQYF
TRBJ2-1 TRBV12-3/TRBV12-4 CASKDPSYNEQFF
TRBJ1-1 TRBV6-6 CASNPGTDVEAFF
TRBJ2-2 TRBV12-3/TRBV12-4 CASSSRGGGELFF
TRBJ2-3 TRBV7-9 CASSLKQLGRGDTQYF
TRBJ2-4 TRBV28 CASLQGAKNIQYF
TRBJ2-7 TRBV5-1 CASSFQGEQYF
TRBJ2-1 TRBV14 CASSQVAWTTSFGNEQFF
TRBJ2-1 TRBV6-5 CASSYWTEYNEQFF
TRBJ1-2 TRBV4-1 CASSKTGSNYGYTF
TRBJ2-3 TRBV24-1 CATSEVGGLTDTQYF
TRBJ2-7 TRBV7-9 CASSGGTGDAFYEQYF
TRBJ2-1 TRBV5-1 CASSLRQTGLVYNEQFF
TRBJ2-3 TRBV29-1 CSGAGSGITDTQYF
TRBJ2-2 TRBV4-3 CASGLRDRDTGELFF
TRBJ2-3 TRBV7-9 CASSLDWTDTQYF
TRBJ2-2 TRBV12-3/TRBV12-4 CASSDPSGRPDGELFF
TRBJ2-7 TRBV7-2 CASTVDYEQYF
TRBJ1-1 TRBV4-3 CASSQVGKRNTEAFF
TRBJ2-5 TRBV25-1 CARSEWGGRETQYF
TRBJ1-4 TRBV28 CASSQVFGGPSNEKLFF
TRBJ2-3 TRBV6-2/TRBV6-3 CASSYSLYLAERTDTQYF
TRBJ1-3 TRBV9 CASSVVGTGNTIYF
TRBJ2-4 TRBV4-1 CASSHPGTGEADQYF
TRBJ2-3 TRBV7-2 CASRDGQGNADTQYF
TRBJ2-3 TRBV9 CASSVGGRAKDTQYF
TRBJ2-7 TRBV4-3 CASSQADLLGEQYF
TRBJ2-7 TRBV6-5 CASSYSPIGEQYF
TRBJ2-1 TRBV9 CASSERPIGDEQFF
TRBJ2-1 TRBV2 CASSDWGPSVPTVGDEQFF
TRBJ2-2 TRBV19 CASTPTGYDTGELFF
TRBJ1-4 TRBV7-9 CASSSYFTTNEKLFF
TRBJ2-7 TRBV11-2 CASSRTGPNYEQYF
TRBJ2-3 TRBV3-1 CASSHPLGAGTDTQYF
TRBJ2-1 TRBV28 CASSPRGGSSYNEQFF
TRBJ2-2 TRBV7-8 CASSQIQGTVELFF
TRBJ2-3 TRBV11-2 CASSFPQVPGQADTQYF
TRBJ2-7 TRBV5-6 CANSLPGRSPLSEQYF
TRBJ1-1 TRBV12-3/TRBV12-4 CASSTSGHQLAFF
TRBJ2-7 TRBV6-5 CASSYSMLAGAHEQYF
TRBJ2-7 TRBV7-9 CASSHGTYEQYF
TRBJ2-1 TRBV19 CASSMSSGRVPEQFF
TRBJ2-7 TRBV7-9 CASSPGTLGEQYF
TRBJ2-1 TRBV7-9 CASSFFGGNEQFF
TRBJ2-1 TRBV12-3/TRBV12-4 CASSSGYRLAGGLNEQFF